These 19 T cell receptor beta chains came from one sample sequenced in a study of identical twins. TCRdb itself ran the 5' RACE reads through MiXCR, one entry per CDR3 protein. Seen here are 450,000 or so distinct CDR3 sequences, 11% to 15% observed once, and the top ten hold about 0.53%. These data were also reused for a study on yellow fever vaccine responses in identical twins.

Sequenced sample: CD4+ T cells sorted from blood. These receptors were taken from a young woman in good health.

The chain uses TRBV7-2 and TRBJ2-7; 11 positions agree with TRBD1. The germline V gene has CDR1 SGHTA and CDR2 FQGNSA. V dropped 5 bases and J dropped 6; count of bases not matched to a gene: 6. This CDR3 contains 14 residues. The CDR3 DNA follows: TGTGCCAGCAGCGCTGGGACAGGGGGAAGCGAGCAGTACTTC. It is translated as CASSAGTGGSEQYF.

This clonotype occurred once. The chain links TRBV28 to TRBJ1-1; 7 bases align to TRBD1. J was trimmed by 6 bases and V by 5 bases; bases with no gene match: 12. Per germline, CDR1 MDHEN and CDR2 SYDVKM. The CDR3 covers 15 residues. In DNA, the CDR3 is TGTGCCAGCAGTCTCATCGGACAGGTGATGGCTGAAGCTTTCTTT. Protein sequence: CASSLIGQVMAEAFF. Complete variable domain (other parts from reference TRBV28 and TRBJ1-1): DVKVTQSSRYLVKRTGEKVFLECVQDMDHENMFWYRQDPGLGLRLIYFSYDVKMKEKGDIPEGYSVSREKKERFSLILESASTNQTSMYLCASSLIGQVMAEAFFGQGTRLTVV.

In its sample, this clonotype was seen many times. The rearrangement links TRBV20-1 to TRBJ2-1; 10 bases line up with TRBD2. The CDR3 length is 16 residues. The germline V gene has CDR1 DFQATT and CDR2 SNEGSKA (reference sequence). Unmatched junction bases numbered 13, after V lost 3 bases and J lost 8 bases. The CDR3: CSASLPLSGRGYEQFF. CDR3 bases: TGCAGTGCTAGTCTTCCCCTAAGCGGGAGGGGGTATGAGCAGTTCTTC.

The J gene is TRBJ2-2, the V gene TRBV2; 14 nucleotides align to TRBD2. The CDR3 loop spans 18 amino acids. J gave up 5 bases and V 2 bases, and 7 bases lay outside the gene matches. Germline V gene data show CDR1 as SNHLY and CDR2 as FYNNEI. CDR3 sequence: CASSENLGLAGETGELFF. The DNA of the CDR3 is TGTGCCAGCAGTGAAAATTTGGGACTAGCGGGAGAGACCGGGGAGCTGTTTTTT.

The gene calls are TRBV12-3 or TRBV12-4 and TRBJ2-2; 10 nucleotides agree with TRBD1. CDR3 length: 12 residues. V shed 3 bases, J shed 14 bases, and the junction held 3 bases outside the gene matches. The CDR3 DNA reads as TGTGCCAGCAGTTTGGGACAGGGGACCCTGTTTTTT. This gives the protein CASSLGQGTLFF.

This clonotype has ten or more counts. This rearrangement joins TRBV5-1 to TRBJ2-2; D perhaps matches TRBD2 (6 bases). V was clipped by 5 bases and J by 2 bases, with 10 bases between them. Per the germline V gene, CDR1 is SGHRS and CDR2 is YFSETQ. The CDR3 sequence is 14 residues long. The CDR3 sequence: CASSSGSNTGELFF. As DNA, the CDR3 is TGCGCCAGCAGTTCCGGGAGCAACACCGGGGAGCTGTTTTTT.

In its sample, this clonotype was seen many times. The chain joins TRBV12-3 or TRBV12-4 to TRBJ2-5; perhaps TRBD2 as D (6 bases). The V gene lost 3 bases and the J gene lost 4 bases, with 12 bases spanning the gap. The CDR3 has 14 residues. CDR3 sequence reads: CASSFPGRAETQYF. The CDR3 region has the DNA TGTGCCAGCAGTTTCCCCGGGAGAGCAGAGACCCAGTACTTC.

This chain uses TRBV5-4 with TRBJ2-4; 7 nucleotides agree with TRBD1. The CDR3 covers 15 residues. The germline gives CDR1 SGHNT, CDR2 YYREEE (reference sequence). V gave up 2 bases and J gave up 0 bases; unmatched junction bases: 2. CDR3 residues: CASSLGGLAKNIQYF. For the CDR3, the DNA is TGTGCCAGCAGCTTAGGGGGCTTAGCCAAAAACATTCAGTACTTC.

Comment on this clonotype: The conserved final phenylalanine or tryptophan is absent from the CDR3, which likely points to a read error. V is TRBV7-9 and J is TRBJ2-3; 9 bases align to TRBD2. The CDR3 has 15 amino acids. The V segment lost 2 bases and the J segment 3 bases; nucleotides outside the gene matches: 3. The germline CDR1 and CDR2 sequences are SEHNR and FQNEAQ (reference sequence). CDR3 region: CASSLSGRRTDTQYL. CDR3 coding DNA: TGTGCCAGCAGCTTAAGCGGGAGGAGGACAGATACGCAGTATCTT.

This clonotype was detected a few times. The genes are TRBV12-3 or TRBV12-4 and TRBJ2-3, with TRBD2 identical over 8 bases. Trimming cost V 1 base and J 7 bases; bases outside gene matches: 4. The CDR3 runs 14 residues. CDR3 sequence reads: CASSLGTSPYTQYF. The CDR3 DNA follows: TGTGCCAGCAGTTTAGGGACTAGCCCTTATACGCAGTATTTT.

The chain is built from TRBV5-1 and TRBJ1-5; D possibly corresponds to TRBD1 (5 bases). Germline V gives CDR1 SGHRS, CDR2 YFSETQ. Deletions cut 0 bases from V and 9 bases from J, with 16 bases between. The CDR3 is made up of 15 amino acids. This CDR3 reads CASSLGDSTSRPQHF. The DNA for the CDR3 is TGCGCCAGCAGCTTGGGTGACAGCACGTCAAGGCCCCAGCATTTT.

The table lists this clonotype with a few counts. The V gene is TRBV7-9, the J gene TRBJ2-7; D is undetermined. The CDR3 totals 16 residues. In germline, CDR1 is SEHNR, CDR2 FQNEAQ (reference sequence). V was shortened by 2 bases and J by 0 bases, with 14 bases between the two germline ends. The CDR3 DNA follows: TGTGCCAGCAGCTTATTCCTTTCTGATAACTCCTACGAGCAGTACTTC. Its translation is CASSLFLSDNSYEQYF.

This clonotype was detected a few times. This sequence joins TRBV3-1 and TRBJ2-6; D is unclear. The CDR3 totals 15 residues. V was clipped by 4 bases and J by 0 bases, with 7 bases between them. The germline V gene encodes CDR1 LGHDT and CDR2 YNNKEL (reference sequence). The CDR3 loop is CASSRSISGANVLTF. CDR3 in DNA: TGTGCCAGCAGCCGGTCGATCTCTGGGGCCAACGTCCTGACTTTC.

CDR3 coding DNA: TGCGCCAGCGCTAAGGGGGCTTCGGGAAACACCATATATTTT. Translated: CASAKGASGNTIYF. The chain recombines TRBV5-1 with TRBJ1-3; TRBD1 matches at 7 bases. Germline V gene lookup returns CDR1 SGHRS and CDR2 YFSETQ. The CDR3 runs to 14 residues. V lost 7 bases, J lost 4 bases, and 8 bases stayed unmatched.

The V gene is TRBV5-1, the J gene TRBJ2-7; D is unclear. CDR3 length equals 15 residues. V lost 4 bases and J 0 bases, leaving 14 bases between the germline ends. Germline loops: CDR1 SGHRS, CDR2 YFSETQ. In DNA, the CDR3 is TGCGCCAGCAGCGGGCGACGGCTGAGCTCCTACGAGCAGTACTTC. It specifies CASSGRRLSSYEQYF.

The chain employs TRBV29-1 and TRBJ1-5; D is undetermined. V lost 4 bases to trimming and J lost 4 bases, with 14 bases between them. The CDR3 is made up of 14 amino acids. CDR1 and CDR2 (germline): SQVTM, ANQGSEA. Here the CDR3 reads CSVVGRAINQPQHF. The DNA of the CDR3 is TGCAGCGTTGTCGGCCGGGCGATAAATCAGCCCCAGCATTTT.

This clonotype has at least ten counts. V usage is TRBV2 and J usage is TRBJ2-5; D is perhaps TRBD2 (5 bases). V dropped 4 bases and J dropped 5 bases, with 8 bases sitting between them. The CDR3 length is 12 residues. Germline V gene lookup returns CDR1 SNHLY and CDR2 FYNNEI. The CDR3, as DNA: TGTGCCAGCAGTGGACCGGGGGAGACCCAGTACTTC. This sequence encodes CASSGPGETQYF.

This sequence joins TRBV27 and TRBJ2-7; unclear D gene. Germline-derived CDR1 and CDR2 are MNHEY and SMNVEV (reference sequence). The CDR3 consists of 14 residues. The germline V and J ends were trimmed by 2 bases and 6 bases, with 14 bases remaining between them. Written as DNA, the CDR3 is TGTGCCAGCAGTTTAAACGAACCCAATTTCGAGCAGTACTTC. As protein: CASSLNEPNFEQYF.

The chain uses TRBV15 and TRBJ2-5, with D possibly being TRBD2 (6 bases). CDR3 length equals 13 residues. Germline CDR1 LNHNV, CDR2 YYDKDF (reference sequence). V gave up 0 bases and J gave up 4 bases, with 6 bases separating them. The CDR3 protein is CATSRDSGETQYF. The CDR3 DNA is TGTGCCACCAGCAGAGATAGCGGAGAGACCCAGTACTTC.